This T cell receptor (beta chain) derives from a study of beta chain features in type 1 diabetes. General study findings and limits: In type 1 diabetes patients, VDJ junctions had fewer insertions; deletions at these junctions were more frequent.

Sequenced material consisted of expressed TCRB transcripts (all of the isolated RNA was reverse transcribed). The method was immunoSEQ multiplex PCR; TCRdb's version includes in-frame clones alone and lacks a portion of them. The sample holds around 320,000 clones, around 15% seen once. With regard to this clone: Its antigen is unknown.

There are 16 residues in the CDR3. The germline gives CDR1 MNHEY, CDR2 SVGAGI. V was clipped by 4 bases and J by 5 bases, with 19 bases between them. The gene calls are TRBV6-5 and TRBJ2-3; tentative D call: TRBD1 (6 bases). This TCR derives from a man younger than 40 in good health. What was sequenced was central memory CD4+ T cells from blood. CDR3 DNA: TGTGCCAGCAGTTCTCGGCAAACAGGGAGTGAAGATACGCAGTATTTT. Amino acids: CASSSRQTGSEDTQYF.